This T cell receptor beta chain is from a study of CD8 T cells in ankylosing spondylitis. Overall study findings and caveats: Disease-associated clones were reportedly significantly overrepresented in matched ankylosing spondylitis synovial fluid. Characteristic of ankylosing spondylitis blood, it appeared, was a TCR beta motif comprising eight highly homologous variants.

This clonotype was picked up many times. Its antigen is unknown. TCRdb re-derived calls from the 5' RACE reads in MiXCR, one entry per CDR3 protein. This sample has 310,000 or so distinct CDR3 sequences; 20% occur once, and the top ten carry roughly 8%. Deletions cut 2 bases from V and 1 base from J, with 8 bases between. This CDR3 has 14 amino acids. The V gene's germline CDR1 is SGHVS and CDR2 FNYEAQ. This chain joins TRBV7-6 and TRBJ1-1; no clear D. The specimen was blood, either unsorted or a sorted T cell fraction (not recorded which). This TCR derives from a male donor with ankylosing spondylitis or in good health (not recorded which). CDR3 nucleotide sequence: TGTGCCAGCAGCTTACAGACGGCGAACACTGAAGCTTTCTTT. The encoded protein is CASSLQTANTEAFF.